This T cell receptor (beta chain) derives from a study of T cells after yellow fever vaccination. The CDR3 totals 13 residues. Trimming cost V 8 bases and J 9 bases, with 20 bases left between them. A single record per CDR3 protein comes from TCRdb applying MiXCR to the 5' RACE reads. The sample contains approximately 330,000 distinct CDR3 sequences, around 12% of which appear only once. Sequenced material: CD4+ T cells sorted from PBMCs, taken 15 days after the yellow fever booster vaccination. V gene TRBV12-3 or TRBV12-4 combines with J gene TRBJ2-7, with D possibly matching TRBD2 (5 bases). The origin of this receptor is a man younger than 30 who received the YFV17D yellow fever vaccine. In DNA form, the CDR3 reads TGTGCCAGCTCTAGCAGGCTAACCGCGGGGCAGTACTTC. The encoded protein is CASSSRLTAGQYF.